Below, 6 T cell receptor beta chains from the same sample are listed, as sequenced in a study of cytomegalovirus exposure and HLA in healthy donors (dated by TCRdb to 2016 to 2017). Libraries were made using the immunoSEQ multiplex PCR assay. For the multiplex PCR, a mixture combining 60 forward primers for TCR Vbeta segments and 13 reverse primers for TCR Jbeta segments was used. TCRdb holds this immuneACCESS table with in-frame rearrangements only. Some clones are missing; in checked studies, unresolved V genes explain under half, and the rest has no known cause. Here the sample has some 87,000 clones; 78% occur a single time. Over 4.5% of the sample is taken by the ten largest. Input material: PBMCs. The origin of the receptors is a man in his late teens or twenties in good health and CMV-seropositive.

The chain employs TRBV4-1 and TRBJ2-4; D remains ambiguous. Germline V gene lookup returns CDR1 MGHRA and CDR2 YSYEKL. V was trimmed by 1 base and J by 4 bases, leaving 11 bases between them. This CDR3 is built from 15 residues. The CDR3 coding sequence is TGCGCCAGCAGCCAAGCGGTCCAATTAAAAAACATTCAGTACTTC. Amino acid sequence: CASSQAVQLKNIQYF.

The chain couples TRBV13 to TRBJ2-1; possibly TRBD2 for D (7 bases). CDR3 length: 15 residues. Germline V gene sequence: CDR1 PRHDT, CDR2 FYEKMQ (reference sequence). The germline V and J ends were trimmed by 5 bases and 8 bases, with 19 bases remaining between them. Here the CDR3 DNA reads TGTGCCAGCAGCCAACGACAAGGGGGGGGTCATGAGCAGTTCTTC. Amino acid sequence: CASSQRQGGGHEQFF. The entire variable domain, with the rest obtained from reference TRBV13 and TRBJ2-1, is as follows: AAGVIQSPRHLIKEKRETATLKCYPIPRHDTVYWYQQGPGQDPQFLISFYEKMQSDKGSIPDRFSAQQFSDYHSELNMSSLELGDSALYFCASSQRQGGGHEQFFGPGTRLTVL.

This chain links TRBV5-1 with TRBJ2-2; D might be TRBD1 (6 bases). This CDR3 is 15 amino acids long. The V and J ends lost 0 bases and 4 bases respectively, with 10 bases between them. Germline V gives CDR1 SGHRS, CDR2 YFSETQ. CDR3 sequence reads: CASSLGQAGTGELFF. The CDR3 DNA reads TGCGCCAGCAGCTTGGGACAGGCAGGCACCGGGGAGCTGTTTTTT.

The rearrangement links TRBV4-2 to TRBJ1-2, with a weak D call TRBD1 (6 bases). V dropped 1 base and J dropped 1 base, with 13 bases sitting between them. In germline, CDR1 is LGHNA, CDR2 YNFKEQ. This CDR3 comprises 16 residues. DNA of the CDR3: TGTGCCAGCAGCCAAGTACAGGGCAACGGTAACTATGGCTACACCTTC. It yields the protein CASSQVQGNGNYGYTF.

The rearrangement links TRBV7-8 to TRBJ2-1; TRBD2 matches at 10 bases. V lost 4 bases and J lost 4; bases outside the gene matches: 13. The CDR3 length is 18 residues. CDR1 SGHVS and CDR2 FQNEAQ come from the germline V gene. CDR3 amino acids: CASSSDPGLAGVYNEQFF. DNA of the CDR3: TGTGCCAGCAGCTCCGACCCCGGGCTAGCGGGAGTATACAATGAGCAGTTCTTC.

The rearrangement links TRBV6-1 to TRBJ1-6; D remains unclear. The CDR3 runs 15 residues. The germline V gene encodes CDR1 MNHNS and CDR2 SASEGT. With 2 bases removed from V and 4 bases from J, the gap between germline ends came to 9 bases. The CDR3 spells CASSEFVQYNSPLHF. The CDR3 nucleotides are TGTGCCAGCAGTGAATTCGTACAGTATAATTCACCCCTCCACTTT.